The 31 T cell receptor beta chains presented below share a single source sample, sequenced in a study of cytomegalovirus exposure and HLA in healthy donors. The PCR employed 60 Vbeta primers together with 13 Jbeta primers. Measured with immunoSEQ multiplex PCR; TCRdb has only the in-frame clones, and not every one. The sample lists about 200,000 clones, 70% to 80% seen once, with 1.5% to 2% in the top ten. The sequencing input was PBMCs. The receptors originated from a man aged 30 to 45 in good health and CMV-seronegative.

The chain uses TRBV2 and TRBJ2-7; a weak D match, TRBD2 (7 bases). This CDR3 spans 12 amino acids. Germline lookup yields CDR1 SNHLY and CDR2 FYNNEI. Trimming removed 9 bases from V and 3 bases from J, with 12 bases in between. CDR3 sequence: CARGGGGYEQYF. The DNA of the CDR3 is TGTGCCAGGGGAGGGGGGGGCTACGAGCAGTACTTC.

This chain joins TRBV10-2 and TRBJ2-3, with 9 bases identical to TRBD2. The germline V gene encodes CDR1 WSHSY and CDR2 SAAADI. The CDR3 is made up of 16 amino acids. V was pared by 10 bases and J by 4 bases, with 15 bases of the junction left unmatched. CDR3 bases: TGCGCCACCCGTCTGGGGGCGGGAGGGAAATCAGATACGCAGTATTTT. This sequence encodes CATRLGAGGKSDTQYF.

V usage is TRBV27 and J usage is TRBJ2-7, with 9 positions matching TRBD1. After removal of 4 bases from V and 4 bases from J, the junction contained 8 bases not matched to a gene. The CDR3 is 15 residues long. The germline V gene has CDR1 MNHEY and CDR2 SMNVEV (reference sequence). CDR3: CASSYAQGAGYEQYF. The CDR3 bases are TGTGCCAGCAGTTACGCACAGGGGGCGGGTTACGAGCAGTACTTC.

CDR3 region: CATSRDPGSPQEETQYF. The CDR3 region has the DNA TGTGCCACCAGCAGAGATCCGGGGTCCCCCCAAGAAGAGACCCAGTACTTC. This chain joins TRBV15 and TRBJ2-5; tentative D call: TRBD2 (5 bases). Trimming stripped 0 bases from V and 3 bases from J, with 17 bases between. The germline V gene has CDR1 LNHNV and CDR2 YYDKDF (reference sequence). The CDR3 is 17 residues long.

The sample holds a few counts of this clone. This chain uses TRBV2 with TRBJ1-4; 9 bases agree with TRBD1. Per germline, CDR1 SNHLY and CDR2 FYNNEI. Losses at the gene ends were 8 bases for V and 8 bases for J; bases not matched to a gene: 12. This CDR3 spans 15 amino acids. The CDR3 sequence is CASSASGTGWEKLFF. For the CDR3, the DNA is TGTGCCAGCTCGGCTTCCGGGACAGGGTGGGAAAAACTGTTTTTT.

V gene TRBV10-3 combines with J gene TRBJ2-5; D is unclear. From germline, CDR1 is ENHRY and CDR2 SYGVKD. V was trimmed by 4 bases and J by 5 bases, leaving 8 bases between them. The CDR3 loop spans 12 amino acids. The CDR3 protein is CAISASSETQYF. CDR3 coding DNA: TGTGCCATCAGTGCTAGTTCGGAGACCCAGTACTTC.

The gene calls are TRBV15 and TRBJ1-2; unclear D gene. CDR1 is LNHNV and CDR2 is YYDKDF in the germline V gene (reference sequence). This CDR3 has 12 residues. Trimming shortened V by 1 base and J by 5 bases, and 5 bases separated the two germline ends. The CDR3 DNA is TGTGCCACCAGCAGAGCCCAATATGGCTACACCTTC. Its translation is CATSRAQYGYTF.

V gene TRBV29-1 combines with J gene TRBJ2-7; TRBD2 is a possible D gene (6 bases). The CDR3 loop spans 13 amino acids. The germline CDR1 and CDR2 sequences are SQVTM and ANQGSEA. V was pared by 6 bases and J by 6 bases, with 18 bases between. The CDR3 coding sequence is TGCAGCGTGGGGACTCCGCCCTTTGGCGAGCAGTACTTC. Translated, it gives CSVGTPPFGEQYF.

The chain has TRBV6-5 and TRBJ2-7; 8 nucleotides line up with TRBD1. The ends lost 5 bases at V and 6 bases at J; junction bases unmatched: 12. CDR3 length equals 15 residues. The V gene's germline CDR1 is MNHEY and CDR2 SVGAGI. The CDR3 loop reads CASSPGGRPLAEQYF. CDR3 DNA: TGTGCCAGCAGTCCAGGGGGCAGGCCCCTAGCCGAGCAGTACTTC.

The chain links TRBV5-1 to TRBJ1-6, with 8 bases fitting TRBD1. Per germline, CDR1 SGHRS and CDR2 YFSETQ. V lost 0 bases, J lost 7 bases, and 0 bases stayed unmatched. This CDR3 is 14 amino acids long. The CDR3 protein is CASSLGQGNSPLHF. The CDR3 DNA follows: TGCGCCAGCAGCTTGGGACAGGGGAATTCACCCCTCCACTTT.

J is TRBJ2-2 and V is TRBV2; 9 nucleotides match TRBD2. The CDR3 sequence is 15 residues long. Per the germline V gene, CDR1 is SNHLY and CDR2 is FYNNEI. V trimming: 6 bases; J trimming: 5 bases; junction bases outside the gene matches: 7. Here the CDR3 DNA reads TGTGCCAGCAGAGGGACTAGCCGGGAAACCGGGGAGCTGTTTTTT. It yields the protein CASRGTSRETGELFF.

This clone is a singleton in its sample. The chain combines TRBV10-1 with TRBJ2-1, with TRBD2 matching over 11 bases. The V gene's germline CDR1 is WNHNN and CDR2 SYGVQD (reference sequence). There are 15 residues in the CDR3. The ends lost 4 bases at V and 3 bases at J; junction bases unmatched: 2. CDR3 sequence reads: CASSAGTSGYNEQFF. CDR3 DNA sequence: TGCGCCAGCAGTGCTGGGACTAGCGGCTACAATGAGCAGTTCTTC.

The CDR3 region is CSVGGGIGNEQFF. The CDR3 coding sequence is TGCAGCGTTGGGGGAGGGATAGGGAATGAGCAGTTCTTC. This chain joins TRBV29-1 and TRBJ2-1; 7 positions match TRBD2. The CDR3 runs 13 residues. The germline V gene has CDR1 SQVTM and CDR2 ANQGSEA. The V gene end was trimmed by 4 bases and the J gene end by 7 bases; junction bases not matched to a gene: 7.

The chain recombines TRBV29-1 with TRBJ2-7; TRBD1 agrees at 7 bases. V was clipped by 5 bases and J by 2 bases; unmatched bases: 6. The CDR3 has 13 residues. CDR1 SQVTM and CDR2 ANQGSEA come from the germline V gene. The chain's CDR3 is CSVQTGVAYEQYF. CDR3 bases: TGCAGCGTTCAAACAGGGGTTGCCTACGAGCAGTACTTC.

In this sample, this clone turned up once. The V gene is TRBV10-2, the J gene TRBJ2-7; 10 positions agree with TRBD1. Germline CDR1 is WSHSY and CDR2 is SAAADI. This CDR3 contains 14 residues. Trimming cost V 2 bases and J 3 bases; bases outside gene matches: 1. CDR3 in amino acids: CASSEGQGDYEQYF. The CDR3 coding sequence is TGCGCCAGCAGTGAGGGACAGGGGGACTACGAGCAGTACTTC.

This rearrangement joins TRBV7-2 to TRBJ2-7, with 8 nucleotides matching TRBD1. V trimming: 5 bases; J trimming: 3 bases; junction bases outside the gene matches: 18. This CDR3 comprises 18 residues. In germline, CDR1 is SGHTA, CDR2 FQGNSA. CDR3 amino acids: CASSGNRFRQGIFYEQYF. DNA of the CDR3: TGTGCCAGCAGCGGGAATAGGTTTCGACAGGGGATCTTCTACGAGCAGTACTTC.

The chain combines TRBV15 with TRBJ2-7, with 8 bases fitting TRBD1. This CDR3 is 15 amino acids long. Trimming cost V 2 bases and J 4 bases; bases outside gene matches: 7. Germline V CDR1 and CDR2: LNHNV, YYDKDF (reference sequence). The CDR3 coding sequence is TGTGCCACCAGCAGATCTGACAGGGGCGTGTACGAGCAGTACTTC. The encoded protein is CATSRSDRGVYEQYF.

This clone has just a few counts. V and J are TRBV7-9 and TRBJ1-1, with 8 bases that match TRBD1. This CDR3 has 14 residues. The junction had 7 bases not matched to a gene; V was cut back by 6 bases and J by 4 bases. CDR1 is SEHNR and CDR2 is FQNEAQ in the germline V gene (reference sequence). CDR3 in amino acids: CASRASGGGTEAFF. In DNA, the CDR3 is TGTGCCAGCAGGGCATCAGGGGGCGGCACTGAAGCTTTCTTT.

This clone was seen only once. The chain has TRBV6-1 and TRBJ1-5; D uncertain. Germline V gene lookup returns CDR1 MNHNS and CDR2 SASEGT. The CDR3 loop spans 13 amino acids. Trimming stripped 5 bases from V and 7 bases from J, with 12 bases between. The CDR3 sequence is CASSPWGGQPQHF. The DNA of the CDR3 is TGTGCCAGCAGTCCCTGGGGAGGCCAGCCCCAGCATTTT.

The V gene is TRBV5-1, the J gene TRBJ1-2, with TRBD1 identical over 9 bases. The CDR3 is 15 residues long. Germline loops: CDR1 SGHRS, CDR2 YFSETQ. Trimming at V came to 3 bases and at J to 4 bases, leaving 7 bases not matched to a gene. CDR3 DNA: TGCGCCAGCAGCTCAGGACAGGGGAGTACCTATGGCTACACCTTC. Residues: CASSSGQGSTYGYTF.

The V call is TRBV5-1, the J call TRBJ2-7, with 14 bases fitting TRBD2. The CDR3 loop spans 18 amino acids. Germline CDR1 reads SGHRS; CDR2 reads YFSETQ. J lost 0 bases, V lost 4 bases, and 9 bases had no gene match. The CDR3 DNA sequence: TGCGCCAGCAGCACCGGGACTAGCGGGAGCTTCAGCTCCTACGAGCAGTACTTC. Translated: CASSTGTSGSFSSYEQYF.

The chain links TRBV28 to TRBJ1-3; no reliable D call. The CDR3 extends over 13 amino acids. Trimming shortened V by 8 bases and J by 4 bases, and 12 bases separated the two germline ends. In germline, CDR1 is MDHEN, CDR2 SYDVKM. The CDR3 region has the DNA TGTGCCAGCTCAGCGGGGTTAGGAAACACCATATATTTT. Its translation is CASSAGLGNTIYF.

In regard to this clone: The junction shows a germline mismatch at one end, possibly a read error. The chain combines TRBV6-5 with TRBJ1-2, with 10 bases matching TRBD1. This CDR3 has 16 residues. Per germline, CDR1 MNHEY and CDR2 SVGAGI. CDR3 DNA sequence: TGTGCCAGCACTTACGTGGGGACCGGGACAGGGGATGGCTACACCTTC. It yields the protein CASTYVGTGTGDGYTF.

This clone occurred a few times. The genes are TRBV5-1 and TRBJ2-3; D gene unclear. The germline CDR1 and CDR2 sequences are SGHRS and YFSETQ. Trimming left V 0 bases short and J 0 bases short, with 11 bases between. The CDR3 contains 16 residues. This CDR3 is CASSLVLRTSTDTQYF. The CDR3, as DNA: TGCGCCAGCAGCTTGGTGTTAAGAACTAGCACAGATACGCAGTATTTT.

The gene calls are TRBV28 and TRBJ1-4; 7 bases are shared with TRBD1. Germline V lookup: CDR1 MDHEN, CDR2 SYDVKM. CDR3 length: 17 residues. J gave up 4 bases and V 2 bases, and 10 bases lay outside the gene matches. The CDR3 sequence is CASSLSYQGVLNEKLFF. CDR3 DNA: TGTGCCAGCAGTTTAAGTTACCAGGGGGTCCTTAATGAAAAACTGTTTTTT.

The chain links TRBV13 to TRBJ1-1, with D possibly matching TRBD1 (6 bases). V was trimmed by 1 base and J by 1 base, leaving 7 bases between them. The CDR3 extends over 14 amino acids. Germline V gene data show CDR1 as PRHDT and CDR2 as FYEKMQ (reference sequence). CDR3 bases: TGTGCCAGCAGCTTAGTACAGGGGAACACTGAAGCTTTCTTT. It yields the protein CASSLVQGNTEAFF. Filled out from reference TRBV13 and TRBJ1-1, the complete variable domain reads AAGVIQSPRHLIKEKRETATLKCYPIPRHDTVYWYQQGPGQDPQFLISFYEKMQSDKGSIPDRFSAQQFSDYHSELNMSSLELGDSALYFCASSLVQGNTEAFFGQGTRLTVV.

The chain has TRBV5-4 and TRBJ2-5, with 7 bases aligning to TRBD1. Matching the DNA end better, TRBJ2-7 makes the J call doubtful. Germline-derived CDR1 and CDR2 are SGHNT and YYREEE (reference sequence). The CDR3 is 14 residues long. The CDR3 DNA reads TGTGCCAGCAGCTTCCGGGACAGCACTTACGAGCAGTACTTC. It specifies CASSFRDSTYEQYF.

The CDR3, as DNA: TGTGCCAGCAGTGAATATAGCGGGAGGGCCCCAGGGGAGCAGTACTTC. Protein product: CASSEYSGRAPGEQYF. The chain carries TRBV25-1 and TRBJ2-7; 11 nucleotides agree with TRBD2. The J segment lost 7 bases and the V segment lost 0 bases, leaving 8 bases of the junction unmatched. Per germline, CDR1 MGHDK and CDR2 SYGVNS. The CDR3 is 16 amino acids.

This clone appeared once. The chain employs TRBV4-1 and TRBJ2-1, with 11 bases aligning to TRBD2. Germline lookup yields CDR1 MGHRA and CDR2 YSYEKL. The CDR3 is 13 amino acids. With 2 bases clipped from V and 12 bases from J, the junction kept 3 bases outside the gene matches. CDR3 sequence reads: CASSQILAGGQFF. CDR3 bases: TGCGCCAGCAGCCAAATCCTAGCGGGGGGGCAGTTCTTC.

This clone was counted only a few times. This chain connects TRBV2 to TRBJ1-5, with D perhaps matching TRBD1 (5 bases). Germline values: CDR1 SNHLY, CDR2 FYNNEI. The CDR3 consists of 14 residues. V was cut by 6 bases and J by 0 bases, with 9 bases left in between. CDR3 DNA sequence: TGTGCCAGCAGCGACAGTTATAGCAATCAGCCCCAGCATTTT. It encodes CASSDSYSNQPQHF. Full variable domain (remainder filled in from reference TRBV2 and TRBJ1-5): EPEVTQTPSHQVTQMGQEVILRCVPISNHLYFYWYRQILGQKVEFLVSFYNNEISEKSEIFDDQFSVERPDGSNFTLKIRSTKLEDSAMYFCASSDSYSNQPQHFGDGTRLSIL.

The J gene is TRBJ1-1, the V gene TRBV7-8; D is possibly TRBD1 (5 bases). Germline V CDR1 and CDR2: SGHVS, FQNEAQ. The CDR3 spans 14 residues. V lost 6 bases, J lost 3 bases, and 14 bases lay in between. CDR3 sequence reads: CASSTGTGDTEAFF. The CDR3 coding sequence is TGTGCCAGCAGTACCGGGACGGGGGACACTGAAGCTTTCTTT.